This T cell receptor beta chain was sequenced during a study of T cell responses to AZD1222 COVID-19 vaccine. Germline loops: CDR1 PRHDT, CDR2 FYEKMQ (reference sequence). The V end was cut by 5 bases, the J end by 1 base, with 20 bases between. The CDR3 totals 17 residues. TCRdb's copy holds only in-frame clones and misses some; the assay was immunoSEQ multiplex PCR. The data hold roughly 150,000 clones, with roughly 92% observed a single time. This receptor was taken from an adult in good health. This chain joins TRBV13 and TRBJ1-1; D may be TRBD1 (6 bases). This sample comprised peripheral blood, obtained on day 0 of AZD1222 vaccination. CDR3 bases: TGTGCCAGCAGCCCAGGGGTTTGGCGGGGGCGGAACACTGAAGCTTTCTTT. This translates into CASSPGVWRGRNTEAFF.